Below, 25 T cell receptor beta chains from the same sample are listed, as sequenced in a study of the immune and genomic landscape of osteosarcoma. Primary, local recurrence and metastasis osteosarcoma tumors were taken after treatment from poor-prognosis patients. Method: immunoSEQ multiplex PCR; TCRdb's copy keeps in-frame clones and lacks some. The repertoire holds about 10,000 clones, with 60% to 85% as singletons. Sequencing was performed on osteosarcoma tumor tissue from the lung. Receptors originate from a human donor with osteosarcoma.

The table lists this clone with a few counts. The genes are TRBV30 and TRBJ1-1; no reliable D call. V was shortened by 8 bases and J by 2 bases, with 15 bases between the two germline ends. The CDR3 is 13 amino acids. Germline V CDR1 and CDR2: GTSNPN, SVGIG (reference sequence). In DNA form, the CDR3 reads TGTGCCGGTCGAGCCGGGCCAAACACTGAAGCTTTCTTT. As protein: CAGRAGPNTEAFF.

V and J are TRBV9 and TRBJ2-3; the D is unclear. Trimming removed 0 bases from V and 4 bases from J, with 6 bases in between. Germline CDR1 reads SGDLS; CDR2 reads YYNGEE. The CDR3 length is 13 residues. CDR3 protein: CASSVDSPDTQYF. The CDR3 region has the DNA TGTGCCAGCAGCGTAGATAGCCCAGATACGCAGTATTTT.

This clone turned up a few times. This chain links TRBV30 with TRBJ1-2, with D perhaps TRBD1 (5 bases). The V end lost 3 bases, the J end lost 6 bases, and 20 bases lay between the germline ends. The CDR3 has 15 amino acids. Germline loops: CDR1 GTSNPN, CDR2 SVGIG (reference sequence). CDR3 bases: TGTGCCTGGAGGTCGGGCCTGGGGGGGGACGATGGCTACACCTTC. Residues: CAWRSGLGGDDGYTF.

This clone was detected only a few times. V gene TRBV9 combines with J gene TRBJ1-2; 9 nucleotides align to TRBD1. Germline trimming cut 0 bases from V and 7 bases from J; bases unmatched to any gene: 7. From germline, CDR1 is SGDLS and CDR2 YYNGEE. This CDR3 has 15 residues. CDR3 bases: TGTGCCAGCAGCGTAGATGGGACAGGGTCTGGTGGCTACACCTTC. This encodes CASSVDGTGSGGYTF.

This clone is deemed large. J is TRBJ2-5 and V is TRBV5-5, with 11 bases identical to TRBD2. The CDR3 is made up of 16 amino acids. Per germline, CDR1 SGHKS and CDR2 YYEKEE (reference sequence). Trimming took 0 bases from V and 5 from J; bases not matched to a gene: 6. The CDR3 DNA sequence: TGTGCCAGCAGCTTGGAGGCCGCTAGCGGGAGGGAGACCCAGTACTTC. It codes for CASSLEAASGRETQYF. The full variable domain, rest sourced from reference TRBV5-5 and TRBJ2-5, is DAGVTQSPTHLIKTRGQQVTLRCSPISGHKSVSWYQQVLGQGPQFIFQYYEKEERGRGNFPDRFSARQFPNYSSELNVNALLLGDSALYLCASSLEAASGRETQYFGPGTRLLVL.

This chain connects TRBV7-2 to TRBJ2-7; 12 nucleotides align to TRBD2. The V gene end was trimmed by 1 base and the J gene end by 5 bases; junction bases not matched to a gene: 15. The CDR3 runs 19 residues. Germline-derived CDR1 and CDR2 are SGHTA and FQGNSA. The CDR3 nucleotides are TGTGCCAGCAGCTTAGAAGTGACTAGCGGGAGTAATTTCTTCCACGAGCAGTACTTC. Protein: CASSLEVTSGSNFFHEQYF. Supplemented by reference TRBV7-2 and TRBJ2-7, the full variable domain reads GAGVSQSPSNKVTEKGKDVELRCDPISGHTALYWYRQSLGQGLEFLIYFQGNSAPDKSGLPSDRFSAERTGGSVSTLTIQRTQQEDSAVYLCASSLEVTSGSNFFHEQYFGPGTRLTVT.

The chain joins TRBV6-6 to TRBJ2-7; D remains ambiguous. The CDR3 extends over 14 amino acids. Trimming pared 8 bases from V and 3 bases from J, leaving 17 bases between. The germline V gene encodes CDR1 MNHNY and CDR2 SVGAGI (reference sequence). In nucleotides, the CDR3 is TGTGCCAGCTCTCTCCTGCCCGACTTCTACGAGCAGTACTTC. Its translation is CASSLLPDFYEQYF.

The chain has TRBV28 and TRBJ1-5; a possible D gene is TRBD1 (5 bases). This CDR3 comprises 15 residues. Deletions cut 6 bases from V and 5 bases from J, with 17 bases between. CDR1 is MDHEN and CDR2 is SYDVKM in the germline V gene. This CDR3 reads CASSLGLRGDQPQHF. The CDR3, as DNA: TGTGCCAGCAGCCTCGGACTGAGAGGGGATCAGCCCCAGCATTTT.

The chain is built from TRBV9 and TRBJ2-3, with 9 bases fitting TRBD1. The CDR3 sequence is 15 residues long. The V gene's germline CDR1 is SGDLS and CDR2 YYNGEE. J was trimmed by 3 bases and V by 0 bases; bases with no gene match: 2. The CDR3 sequence is CASSVGTGETDTQYF. For the CDR3, the DNA is TGTGCCAGCAGCGTAGGGACAGGGGAGACAGATACGCAGTATTTT.

V gene TRBV5-4 combines with J gene TRBJ2-3; weak D call: TRBD2 (6 bases). V was trimmed by 9 bases and J by 5 bases, leaving 25 bases between them. Germline V lookup: CDR1 SGHNT, CDR2 YYREEE (reference sequence). The CDR3 extends over 16 amino acids. DNA of the CDR3: TGTGCCACCAACTCCCTCGGCGGGACCGTTGGAGATACGCAGTATTTT. It encodes CATNSLGGTVGDTQYF.

This chain links TRBV7-9 with TRBJ2-3; 12 bases agree with TRBD2. The germline V gene encodes CDR1 SEHNR and CDR2 FQNEAQ (reference sequence). With 5 bases clipped from V and 2 bases from J, the junction kept 11 bases outside the gene matches. The CDR3 totals 18 residues. This chain's CDR3 is CASSPQHGLAGYTDTQYF. In DNA form, the CDR3 reads TGTGCCAGCAGCCCGCAACACGGACTAGCGGGGTACACAGATACGCAGTATTTT.

This clone appeared once. The chain has TRBV11-1 and TRBJ2-7; 9 bases are shared with TRBD2. CDR1 is SGHAT, CDR2 FQDESV, per germline (reference sequence). V gave up 0 bases and J gave up 3 bases; unmatched junction bases: 6. This CDR3 is 16 amino acids long. Written as DNA, the CDR3 is TGTGCCAGCAGCTTAGCTTCCGGACTAGCGCTCTACGAGCAGTACTTC. It codes for CASSLASGLALYEQYF.

There are a few counts of this clone. This chain links TRBV6-5 with TRBJ2-7, with D possibly being TRBD1 (6 bases). This CDR3 has 15 amino acids. V was trimmed by 6 bases and J by 4 bases, leaving 19 bases between them. The germline gives CDR1 MNHEY, CDR2 SVGAGI. The CDR3 nucleotides read TGTGCCAGCAGCCGAACCGCAGGGGCGGCGTACGAGCAGTACTTC. It codes for CASSRTAGAAYEQYF.

This clone has more than one count but fewer than ten. This rearrangement joins TRBV10-3 to TRBJ2-1; possibly TRBD2 for D (6 bases). This CDR3 contains 13 residues. The ends were cut back, 7 bases at V and 5 bases at J, with 12 bases in the middle. CDR1 is ENHRY, CDR2 SYGVKD, per germline. The CDR3 DNA follows: TGTGCCATCACCGGGGAGGAGAACAATGAGCAGTTCTTC. It is translated as CAITGEENNEQFF.

This clone is labeled medium-sized. The V and J genes are TRBV2 and TRBJ1-5; D gene uncertain. Germline lookup yields CDR1 SNHLY and CDR2 FYNNEI. This CDR3 comprises 13 residues. Trimming took off 4 bases at V and 1 base at J, with 5 bases between the two ends. This chain's CDR3 is CASSVESNQPQHF. CDR3 sequence (DNA): TGTGCCAGCAGTGTAGAAAGCAATCAGCCCCAGCATTTT. Variable domain in full (rest from reference TRBV2 and TRBJ1-5): EPEVTQTPSHQVTQMGQEVILRCVPISNHLYFYWYRQILGQKVEFLVSFYNNEISEKSEIFDDQFSVERPDGSNFTLKIRSTKLEDSAMYFCASSVESNQPQHFGDGTRLSIL.

Only one count was recorded for this clone. The rearrangement joins TRBV5-4 to TRBJ2-7; no definite D call. The length of the CDR3 is 14 residues. V was trimmed by 3 bases and J by 0 bases, leaving 10 bases between them. Germline CDR1 reads SGHNT; CDR2 reads YYREEE (reference sequence). The CDR3: CASSSRAASYEQYF. CDR3 nucleotide sequence: TGTGCCAGCAGCTCAAGGGCGGCCTCCTACGAGCAGTACTTC.

This clone was seen more than once but under ten times. Different DNA sequences within this sample yield the same CDR3. The rearrangement joins TRBV5-1 to TRBJ1-2, with 7 bases lining up with TRBD1. Germline assignment: CDR1 SGHRS and CDR2 YFSETQ. The CDR3 runs to 14 residues. V lost 0 bases, J lost 5 bases, and 4 bases stayed unmatched. CDR3 coding DNA: TGCGCCAGCAGCTTGGAACAGGGGAGGTATGGCTACACCTTC. Residues: CASSLEQGRYGYTF.

This clone was seen once. The rearrangement uses TRBV5-1 and TRBJ2-1, with D possibly being TRBD1 or TRBD2 (5 bases each). The V gene's germline CDR1 is SGHRS and CDR2 YFSETQ. Trimming pared 0 bases from V and 5 bases from J, leaving 12 bases between. This CDR3 spans 15 amino acids. This CDR3 reads CASSLGGESHNEQFF. CDR3 DNA: TGCGCCAGCAGCTTGGGAGGGGAGAGCCACAATGAGCAGTTCTTC.

The J gene is TRBJ2-1, the V gene TRBV7-9; TRBD1 is a possible D gene (5 bases). Per the germline V gene, CDR1 is SEHNR and CDR2 is FQNEAQ (reference sequence). The CDR3 has 14 residues. The ends were cut back, 1 base at V and 3 bases at J, with 7 bases in the middle. CDR3 sequence: CASSLGGLYNEQFF. The CDR3 nucleotides read TGTGCCAGCAGCTTAGGGGGCCTCTACAATGAGCAGTTCTTC.

CDR3 nucleotide sequence: TGTGCCAGCAGCCCGAGAACTACAGGGAGGCCAGATACGCAGTATTTT. Protein: CASSPRTTGRPDTQYF. The chain employs TRBV7-9 and TRBJ2-3; tentatively, D is TRBD1 or TRBD2 (6 bases each). Trimming stripped 5 bases from V and 4 bases from J, with 19 bases between. Germline CDR1 SEHNR, CDR2 FQNEAQ (reference sequence). The CDR3 is 16 residues long.

This clone was detected once. The chain couples TRBV29-1 to TRBJ2-1; D gene unclear. V lost 0 bases and J lost 0, with 15 bases in between. This CDR3 has 17 residues. CDR1 and CDR2 from the germline V gene are SQVTM and ANQGSEA. CDR3 amino acids: CSVEEPGGPSSYNEQFF. The CDR3 DNA sequence: TGCAGCGTTGAAGAGCCGGGCGGCCCGAGCTCCTACAATGAGCAGTTCTTC.

The chain employs TRBV5-1 and TRBJ1-3; D not resolved. The CDR3 is made up of 14 amino acids. Trimming left V 0 bases short and J 0 bases short, with 4 bases between. Germline V gives CDR1 SGHRS, CDR2 YFSETQ. CDR3 sequence (DNA): TGCGCCAGCAGCTTGGACGTCTCTGGAAACACCATATATTTT. The encoded protein is CASSLDVSGNTIYF.

V gene TRBV27 combines with J gene TRBJ1-1; perhaps TRBD1 as D (5 bases). V was trimmed by 2 bases and J by 0 bases, leaving 10 bases between them. CDR3 size: 15 residues. The germline V gene encodes CDR1 MNHEY and CDR2 SMNVEV (reference sequence). The CDR3 here is CASSLRDPLNTEAFF. DNA for the CDR3: TGTGCCAGCAGTTTAAGGGACCCCCTGAACACTGAAGCTTTCTTT.

The rearrangement uses TRBV7-3 and TRBJ1-2; perhaps TRBD1 as D (5 bases). Germline V gene data show CDR1 as SGHTA and CDR2 as FQGTGA. V was shortened by 0 bases and J by 6 bases, with 11 bases between the two germline ends. The CDR3 runs 14 residues. In DNA form, the CDR3 reads TGTGCCAGCAGCTTAACGGTAGGGGATAATGGCTACACCTTC. This gives the protein CASSLTVGDNGYTF.

This chain uses TRBV6-6 with TRBJ2-7; 16 nucleotides agree with TRBD2. The J segment lost 2 bases and the V segment lost 6 bases, leaving 4 bases of the junction unmatched. Germline CDR1 reads MNHNY; CDR2 reads SVGAGI (reference sequence). This CDR3 contains 16 residues. The CDR3 sequence is CASRGTSGRVTYEQYF. DNA of the CDR3: TGTGCCAGCAGAGGGACTAGCGGGAGGGTCACCTACGAGCAGTACTTC.